The T cell receptor (beta chain) described here comes from a study of T-cell memory formation after mild COVID-19. From germline, CDR1 is SEHNR and CDR2 FQNEAQ (reference sequence). This CDR3 is built from 13 residues. V was trimmed by 5 bases and J by 11 bases, leaving 18 bases between them. One entry per CDR3 protein, called by TCRdb with MiXCR from the 5' RACE reads. The sample contains about 350,000 distinct CDR3 sequences, 14% of which appear only once. This clonotype was observed a handful of times. The receptor comes from a man between 18 and 29 years old who had mild COVID-19 (a few samples of this study predate the infection). Cell type and time point are not known. Material: PBMCs or a T cell subset sorted from them (not recorded which). V and J are TRBV7-9 and TRBJ1-1; D is unclear. CDR3: CASSVLGGERAFF. As DNA, the CDR3 is TGTGCCAGCAGCGTCCTCGGTGGGGAGAGGGCTTTCTTT. The full variable domain, its missing parts supplied by reference TRBV7-9 and TRBJ1-1, is DTGVSQNPRHKITKRGQNVTFRCDPISEHNRLYWYRQTLGQGPEFLTYFQNEAQLEKSRLLSDRFSAERPKGSFSTLEIQRTEQGDSAMYLCASSVLGGERAFFGQGTRLTVV.